Each of the 5 T cell receptor beta chains below was sequenced from the same sample in a study of shared clonotypes between healthy human individuals. Using immunoSEQ multiplex PCR, the repertoire was profiled, and TCRdb retains in-frame clones only, with some absent. The sample yields 2 million to 2.5 million clones, over 85% seen once. Sequenced material: naive CD4+ T cells from PBMCs. The subset is: CD45RA+ positively selected. The receptors were gathered from a man aged 18-30 years in good health. Some clones in this sample may be carry-over from other donors' samples.

Notes on this clone: The same CDR3 is also encoded by other DNA sequences in this sample. The chain joins TRBV5-1 to TRBJ1-5; 7 nucleotides align to TRBD1. Germline-derived CDR1 and CDR2 are SGHRS and YFSETQ. V was pared by 2 bases and J by 2 bases, with 4 bases of the junction left unmatched. This CDR3 region has 15 residues. CDR3 protein: CASSLEGARNQPQHF. The CDR3 DNA reads TGCGCCAGCAGCTTAGAGGGGGCTCGCAATCAGCCCCAGCATTTT.

V is TRBV25-1 and J is TRBJ1-3; TRBD1 is a possible D gene (6 bases). The V end was cut by 3 bases, the J end by 0 bases, with 9 bases between. From germline, CDR1 is MGHDK and CDR2 SYGVNS. This CDR3 is built from 15 residues. CDR3 bases: TGTGCCAGCAGTGATCGGACAGTCTCTGGAAACACCATATATTTT. Amino acid sequence: CASSDRTVSGNTIYF.

The chain recombines TRBV28 with TRBJ2-3, with TRBD2 as a possible D gene (5 bases). The V gene lost 6 bases and the J gene lost 4 bases, with 14 bases spanning the gap. The CDR3 sequence is 14 residues long. CDR1 and CDR2 from the germline V gene are MDHEN and SYDVKM. CDR3 DNA: TGTGCCAGCAGCGCCCCCGTCGGGGCAGATACGCAGTATTTT. Its protein is CASSAPVGADTQYF.

V usage is TRBV6-1 and J usage is TRBJ2-3; D perhaps matches TRBD2 (6 bases). Trimming left V 0 bases short and J 0 bases short, with 10 bases between. There are 16 residues in the CDR3. Germline V gene data show CDR1 as MNHNS and CDR2 as SASEGT. Here the CDR3 reads CASSEAWGVSTDTQYF. CDR3 DNA sequence: TGTGCCAGCAGTGAAGCGTGGGGGGTAAGCACAGATACGCAGTATTTT.

In this sample, this clone turned up once. V and J are TRBV2 and TRBJ2-1, with TRBD1 matching over 12 bases. This CDR3 has 16 amino acids. Germline CDR1 reads SNHLY; CDR2 reads FYNNEI. V dropped 6 bases and J dropped 7; count of bases not matched to a gene: 10. The CDR3: CASSINPGQGANEQFF. CDR3 in DNA: TGTGCCAGCAGCATAAATCCGGGACAGGGGGCAAATGAGCAGTTCTTC.